This T cell receptor beta chain was profiled in a study of blood T cell repertoires in COVID-19. Study-level background: PBMCs, B-cell-depleted T cells, or T cells provided the cDNA or gDNA that made up the material.

As processed by the authors: Reference gene primer amplification in the assay estimated nucleated cell counts. Assay: immunoSEQ multiplex PCR; the TCRdb copy retains only in-frame clones and omits some. The DNA gave D and trimming, while V, J and clone size come from that table. The table includes about 310,000 clones, about 87% detected once. This receptor was taken from a woman aged 45 to 65 who had recovered from COVID-19. Sequenced input: peripheral blood.

In DNA, the CDR3 is TGCGCCAGCAGCTTGGGGGGCTCCCAGACCAATGAGCAGTTCTTC. It yields the protein CASSLGGSQTNEQFF. J is TRBJ2-1 and V is TRBV5-1; D may be TRBD1 (5 bases). The CDR3 runs 15 residues. The V and J ends lost 0 bases and 6 bases respectively, with 13 bases between them. CDR1 SGHRS and CDR2 YFSETQ come from the germline V gene. The full variable domain, completed using reference TRBV5-1 and TRBJ2-1, is KAGVTQTPRYLIKTRGQQVTLSCSPISGHRSVSWYQQTPGQGLQFLFEYFSETQRNKGNFPGRFSGRQFSNSRSEMNVSTLELGDSALYLCASSLGGSQTNEQFFGPGTRLTVL.